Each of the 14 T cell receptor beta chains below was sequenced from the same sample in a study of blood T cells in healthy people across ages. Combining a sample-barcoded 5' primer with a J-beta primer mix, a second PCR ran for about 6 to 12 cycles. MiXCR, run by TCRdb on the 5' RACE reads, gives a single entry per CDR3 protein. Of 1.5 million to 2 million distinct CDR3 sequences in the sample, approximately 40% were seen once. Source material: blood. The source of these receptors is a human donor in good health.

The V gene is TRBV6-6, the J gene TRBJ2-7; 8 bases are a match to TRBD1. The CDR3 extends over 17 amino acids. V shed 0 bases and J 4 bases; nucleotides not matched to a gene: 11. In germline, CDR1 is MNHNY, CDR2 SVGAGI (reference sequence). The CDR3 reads CASSYSPQGALRYEQYF. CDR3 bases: TGTGCCAGCAGTTACTCTCCTCAGGGGGCCTTAAGGTACGAGCAGTACTTC.

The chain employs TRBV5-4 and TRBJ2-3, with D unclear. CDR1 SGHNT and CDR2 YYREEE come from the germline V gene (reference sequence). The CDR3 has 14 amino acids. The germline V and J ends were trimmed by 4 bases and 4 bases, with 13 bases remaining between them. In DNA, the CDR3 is TGTGCCAGCAGCCTCGAGGATGGGCCAGATACGCAGTATTTT. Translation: CASSLEDGPDTQYF.

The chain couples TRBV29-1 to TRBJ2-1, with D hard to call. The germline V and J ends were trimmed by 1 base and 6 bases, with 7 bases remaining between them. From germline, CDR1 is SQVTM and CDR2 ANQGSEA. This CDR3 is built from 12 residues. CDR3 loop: CSVEGVTNEQFF. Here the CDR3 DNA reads TGCAGCGTTGAAGGGGTAACCAATGAGCAGTTCTTC.

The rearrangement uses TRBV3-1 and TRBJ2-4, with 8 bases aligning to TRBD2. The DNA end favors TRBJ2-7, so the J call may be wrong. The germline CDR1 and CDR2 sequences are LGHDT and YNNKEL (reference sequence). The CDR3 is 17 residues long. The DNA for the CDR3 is TGTGCCAGCAGCCAAGATCCGGGACTAGTATCGCCCTACGAGCAGTACTTC. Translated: CASSQDPGLVSPYEQYF.

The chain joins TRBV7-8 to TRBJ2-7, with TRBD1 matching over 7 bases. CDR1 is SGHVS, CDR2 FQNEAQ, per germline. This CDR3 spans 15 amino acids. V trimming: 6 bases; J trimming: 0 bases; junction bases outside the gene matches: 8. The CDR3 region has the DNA TGTGCCAGCAGTCACGGACAGGCCGACTCCTACGAGCAGTACTTC. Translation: CASSHGQADSYEQYF.

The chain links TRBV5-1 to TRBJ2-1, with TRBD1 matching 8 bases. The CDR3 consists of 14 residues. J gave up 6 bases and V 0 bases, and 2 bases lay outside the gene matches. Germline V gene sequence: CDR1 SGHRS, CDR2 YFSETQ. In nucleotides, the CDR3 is TGCGCCAGCAGCTTGGGGGACAGGTTCAATGAGCAGTTCTTC. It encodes CASSLGDRFNEQFF.

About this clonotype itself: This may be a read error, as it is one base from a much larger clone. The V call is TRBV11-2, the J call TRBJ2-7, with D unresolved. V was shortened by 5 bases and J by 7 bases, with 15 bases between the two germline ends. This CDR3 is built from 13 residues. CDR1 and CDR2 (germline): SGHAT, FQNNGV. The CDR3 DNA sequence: TGTGCCAGCAGCCTCACCCCGGAAAGTGAGCAGTACTTC. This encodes CASSLTPESEQYF.

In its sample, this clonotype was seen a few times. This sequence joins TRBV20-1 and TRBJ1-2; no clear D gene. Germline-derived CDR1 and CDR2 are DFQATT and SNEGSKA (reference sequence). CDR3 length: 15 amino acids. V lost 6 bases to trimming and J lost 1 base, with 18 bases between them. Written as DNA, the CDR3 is TGCAGTGCGTCTTCGCTTGCTTCGAGTAACTATGGCTACACCTTC. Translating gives CSASSLASSNYGYTF.

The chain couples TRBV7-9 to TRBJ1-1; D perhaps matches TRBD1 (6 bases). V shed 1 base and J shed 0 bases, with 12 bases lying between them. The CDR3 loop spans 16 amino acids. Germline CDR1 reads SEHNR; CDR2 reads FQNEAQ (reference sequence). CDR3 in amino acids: CASSLDRQAMNTEAFF. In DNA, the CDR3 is TGTGCCAGCAGCTTAGACCGACAGGCAATGAACACTGAAGCTTTCTTT.

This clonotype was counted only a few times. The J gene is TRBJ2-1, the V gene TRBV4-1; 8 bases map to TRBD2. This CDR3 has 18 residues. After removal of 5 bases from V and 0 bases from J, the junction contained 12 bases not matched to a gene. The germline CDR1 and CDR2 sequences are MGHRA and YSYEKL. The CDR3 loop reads CASSKSSPGTSSYNEQFF. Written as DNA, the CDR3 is TGCGCCAGCAGCAAGAGTTCCCCGGGGACTAGCTCCTACAATGAGCAGTTCTTC.

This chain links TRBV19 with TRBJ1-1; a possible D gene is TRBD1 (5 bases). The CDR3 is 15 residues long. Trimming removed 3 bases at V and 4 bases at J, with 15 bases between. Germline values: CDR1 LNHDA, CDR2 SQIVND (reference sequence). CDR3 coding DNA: TGTGCCAGTAGTATTCGGGGGTTATCAGTCACTGAAGCTTTCTTT. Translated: CASSIRGLSVTEAFF. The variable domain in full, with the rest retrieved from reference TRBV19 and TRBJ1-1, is DGGITQSPKYLFRKEGQNVTLSCEQNLNHDAMYWYRQDPGQGLRLIYYSQIVNDFQKGDIAEGYSVSREKKESFPLTVTSAQKNPTAFYLCASSIRGLSVTEAFFGQGTRLTVV.

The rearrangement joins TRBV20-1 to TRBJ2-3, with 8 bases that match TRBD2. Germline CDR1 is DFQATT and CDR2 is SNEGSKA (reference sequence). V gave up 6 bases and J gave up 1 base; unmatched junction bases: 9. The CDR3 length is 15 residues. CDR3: CSAVIWRGGTDTQYF. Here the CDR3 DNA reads TGCAGTGCCGTTATCTGGCGGGGGGGCACAGATACGCAGTATTTT.

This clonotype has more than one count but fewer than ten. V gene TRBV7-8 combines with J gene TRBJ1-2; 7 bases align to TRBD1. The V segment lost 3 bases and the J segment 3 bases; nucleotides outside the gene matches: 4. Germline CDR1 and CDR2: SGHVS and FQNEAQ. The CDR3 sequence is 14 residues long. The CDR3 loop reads CASSFTTGDYGYTF. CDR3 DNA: TGTGCCAGCAGCTTCACTACAGGGGACTATGGCTACACCTTC.

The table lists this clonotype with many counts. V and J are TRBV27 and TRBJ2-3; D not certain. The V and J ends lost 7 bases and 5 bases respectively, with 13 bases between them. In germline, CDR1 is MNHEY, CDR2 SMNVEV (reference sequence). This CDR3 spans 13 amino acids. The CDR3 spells CASIDLVGDTQYF. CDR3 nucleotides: TGTGCCAGCATAGATTTGGTAGGAGATACGCAGTATTTT.